This T cell receptor (beta chain) was profiled in a study of early T cells in non-severe SARS-CoV-2 infection. In the study overall: Sequencing of unsorted whole blood was done on bulk RNA, leaving chains unpaired.

Unique molecular identifiers were affixed to single, distinct cDNA molecules. TCRdb re-analysed the 5' RACE reads in MiXCR, keeping a single row per CDR3 protein. The sample holds 65,000 to 95,000 distinct CDR3 sequences, 16% seen once. This clonotype was observed a handful of times. As yet, its antigen is unknown. Regarding the study as a whole: Anti-spike CD8 specificities were favored by VDJdb matching, whose results missed private and CD4 specificities.

The sequenced sample was whole blood. The sequence was obtained from an adult who was a healthcare worker with PCR-confirmed SARS-CoV-2 infection or an uninfected control (not recorded which).

The CDR3 region is CASSRDGPSEFYNEQFF. The DNA of the CDR3 is TGTGCCAGCAGTCGGGACGGGCCCTCTGAGTTCTACAATGAGCAGTTCTTC. The gene calls are TRBV5-4 and TRBJ2-1; D tentatively fits TRBD1 or TRBD2 (5 bases each). V gave up 5 bases and J gave up 3 bases, with 21 bases separating them. CDR1 is SGHNT and CDR2 is YYREEE in the germline V gene (reference sequence). The CDR3 is 17 amino acids.